This T cell receptor (beta chain) was identified in a study of control samples from healthy donors and cancer patients. The V end was cut by 3 bases, the J end by 0 bases, with 12 bases between. Germline values: CDR1 SGHVS, CDR2 FQNEAQ. This CDR3 spans 16 amino acids. Produced via immunoSEQ multiplex PCR; TCRdb's table is partial and in-frame only. The data show fewer than 250,000 clones, over 80% seen once. This receptor was identified in a young man in good health. Material: blood. The chain joins TRBV7-8 to TRBJ2-4; unclear D gene. CDR3 in DNA: TGTGCCAGCAGCTTCTCAATTTCCCTAGCCAAAAACATTCAGTACTTC. It yields the protein CASSFSISLAKNIQYF.